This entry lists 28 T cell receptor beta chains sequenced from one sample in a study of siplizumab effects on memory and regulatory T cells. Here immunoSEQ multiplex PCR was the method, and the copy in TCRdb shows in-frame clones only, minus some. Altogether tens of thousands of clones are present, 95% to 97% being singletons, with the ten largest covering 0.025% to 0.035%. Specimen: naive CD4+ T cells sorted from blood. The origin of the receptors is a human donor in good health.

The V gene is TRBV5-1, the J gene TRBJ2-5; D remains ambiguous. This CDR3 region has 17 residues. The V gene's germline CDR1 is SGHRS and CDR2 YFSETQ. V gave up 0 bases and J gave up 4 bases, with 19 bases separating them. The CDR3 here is CASSLAATTSSGETQYF. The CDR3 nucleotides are TGCGCCAGCAGCTTGGCCGCGACAACCTCCTCGGGAGAGACCCAGTACTTC.

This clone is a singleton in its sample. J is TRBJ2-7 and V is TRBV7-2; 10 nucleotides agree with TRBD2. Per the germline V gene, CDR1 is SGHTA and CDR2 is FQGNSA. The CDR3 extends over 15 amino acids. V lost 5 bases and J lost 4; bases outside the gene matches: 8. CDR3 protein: CASSPGGLAVYEQYF. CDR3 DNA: TGTGCCAGCAGCCCGGGAGGACTAGCGGTTTACGAGCAGTACTTC.

The CDR3 DNA sequence: TGCGCCAGCGGACAGGGGGCCTACGAGCAGTACTTC. Translated, it gives CASGQGAYEQYF. This chain joins TRBV5-1 and TRBJ2-7, with 10 bases matching TRBD1. From germline, CDR1 is SGHRS and CDR2 YFSETQ. The CDR3 spans 12 residues. V lost 7 bases to trimming and J lost 2 bases; unmatched junction nucleotides: 0.

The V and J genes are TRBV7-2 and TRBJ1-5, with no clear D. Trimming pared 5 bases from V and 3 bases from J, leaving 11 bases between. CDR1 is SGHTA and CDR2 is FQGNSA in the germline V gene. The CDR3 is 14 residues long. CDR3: CASSPLPLNQPQHF. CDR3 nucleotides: TGTGCCAGCAGCCCCCTCCCCCTCAATCAGCCCCAGCATTTT.

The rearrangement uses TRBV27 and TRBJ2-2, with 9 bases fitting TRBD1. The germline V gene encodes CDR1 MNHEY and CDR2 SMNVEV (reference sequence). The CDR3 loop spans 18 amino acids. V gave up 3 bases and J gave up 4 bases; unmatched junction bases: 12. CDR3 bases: TGTGCCAGCAGTTTCCGAGCGACAGGGGGGAAAAGCACCGGGGAGCTGTTTTTT. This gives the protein CASSFRATGGKSTGELFF.

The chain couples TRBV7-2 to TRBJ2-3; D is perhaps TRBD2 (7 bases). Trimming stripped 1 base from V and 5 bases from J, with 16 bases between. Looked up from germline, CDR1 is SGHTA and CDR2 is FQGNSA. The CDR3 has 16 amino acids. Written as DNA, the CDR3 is TGTGCCAGCAGCTTAGGGCTGGGGGGGCTGATAGATACGCAGTATTTT. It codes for CASSLGLGGLIDTQYF.

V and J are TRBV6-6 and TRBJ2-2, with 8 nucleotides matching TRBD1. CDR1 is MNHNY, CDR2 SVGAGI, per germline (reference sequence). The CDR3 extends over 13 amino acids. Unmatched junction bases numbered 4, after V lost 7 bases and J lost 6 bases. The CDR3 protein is CASTATGAGELFF. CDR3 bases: TGTGCCAGCACCGCGACAGGGGCCGGGGAGCTGTTTTTT.

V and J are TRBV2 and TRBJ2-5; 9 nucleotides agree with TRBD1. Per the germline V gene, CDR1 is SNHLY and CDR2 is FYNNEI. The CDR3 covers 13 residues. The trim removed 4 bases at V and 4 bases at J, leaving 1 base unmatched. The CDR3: CASSGQGGETQYF. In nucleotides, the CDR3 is TGTGCCAGCAGTGGACAGGGGGGAGAGACCCAGTACTTC.

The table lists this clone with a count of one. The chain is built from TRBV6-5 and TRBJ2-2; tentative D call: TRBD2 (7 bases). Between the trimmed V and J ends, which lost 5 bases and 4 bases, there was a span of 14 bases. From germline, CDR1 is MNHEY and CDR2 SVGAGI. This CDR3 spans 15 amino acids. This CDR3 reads CASSRGGGGTGELFF. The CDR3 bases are TGTGCCAGCAGTAGGGGGGGCGGAGGCACCGGGGAGCTGTTTTTT.

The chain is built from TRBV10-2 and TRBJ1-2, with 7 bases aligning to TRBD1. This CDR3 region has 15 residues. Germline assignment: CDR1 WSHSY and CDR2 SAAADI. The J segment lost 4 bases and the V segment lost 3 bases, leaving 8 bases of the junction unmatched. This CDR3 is CASSDPTGSPYGYTF. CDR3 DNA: TGCGCCAGCAGTGATCCGACAGGGAGTCCCTATGGCTACACCTTC.

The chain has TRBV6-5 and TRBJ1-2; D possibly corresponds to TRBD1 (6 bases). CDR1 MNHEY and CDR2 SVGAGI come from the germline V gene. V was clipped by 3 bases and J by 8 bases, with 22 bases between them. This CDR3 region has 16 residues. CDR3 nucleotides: TGTGCCAGCAGTTATATTGGGGGGGGCATTTTTCTCGGCTACACCTTC. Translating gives CASSYIGGGIFLGYTF.

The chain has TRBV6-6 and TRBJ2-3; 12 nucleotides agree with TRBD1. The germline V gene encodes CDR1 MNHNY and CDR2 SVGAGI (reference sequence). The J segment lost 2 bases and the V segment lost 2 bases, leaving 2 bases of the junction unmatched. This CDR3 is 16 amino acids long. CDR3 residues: CASSYAGQGATDTQYF. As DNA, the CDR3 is TGTGCCAGCAGTTACGCGGGACAGGGGGCCACAGATACGCAGTATTTT.

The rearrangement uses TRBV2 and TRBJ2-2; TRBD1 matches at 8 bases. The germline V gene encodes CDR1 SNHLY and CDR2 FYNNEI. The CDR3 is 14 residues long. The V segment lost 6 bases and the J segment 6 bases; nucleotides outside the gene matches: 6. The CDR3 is CASSRGQRAGELFF. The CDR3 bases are TGTGCCAGCAGCAGGGGGCAAAGGGCCGGGGAGCTGTTTTTT.

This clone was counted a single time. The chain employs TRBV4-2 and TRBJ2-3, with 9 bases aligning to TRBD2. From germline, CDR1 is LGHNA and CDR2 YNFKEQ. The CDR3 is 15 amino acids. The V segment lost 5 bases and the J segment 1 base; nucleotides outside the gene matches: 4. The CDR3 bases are TGTGCCAGCAGCTTGGGCGGGGGGGGCACAGATACGCAGTATTTT. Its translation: CASSLGGGGTDTQYF.

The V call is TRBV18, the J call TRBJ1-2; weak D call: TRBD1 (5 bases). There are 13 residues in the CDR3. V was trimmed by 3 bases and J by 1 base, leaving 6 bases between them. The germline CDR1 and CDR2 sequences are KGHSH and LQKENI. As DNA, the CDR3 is TGTGCCAGCTCACCGGACAATAACTATGGCTACACCTTC. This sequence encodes CASSPDNNYGYTF. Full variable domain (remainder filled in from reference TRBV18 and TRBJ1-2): NAGVMQNPRHLVRRRGQEARLRCSPMKGHSHVYWYRQLPEEGLKFMVYLQKENIIDESGMPKERFSAEFPKEGPSILRIQQVVRGDSAAYFCASSPDNNYGYTFGSGTRLTVV.

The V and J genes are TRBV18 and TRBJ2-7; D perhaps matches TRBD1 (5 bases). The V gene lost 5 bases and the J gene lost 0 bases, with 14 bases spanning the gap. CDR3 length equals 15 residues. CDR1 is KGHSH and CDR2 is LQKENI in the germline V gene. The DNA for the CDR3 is TGTGCCAGCTCAGTGACAGCTGGAAGCTCCTACGAGCAGTACTTC. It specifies CASSVTAGSSYEQYF.

The CDR3 bases are TGCGCCAGCAGCCCAGACAGGGCTGGAAACACCATATATTTT. Translating it yields CASSPDRAGNTIYF. This sequence joins TRBV5-1 and TRBJ1-3, with 7 bases matching TRBD1. The CDR3 length is 14 residues. The V and J ends lost 4 bases and 2 bases, in that order; junction bases with no gene match: 3. Germline assignment: CDR1 SGHRS and CDR2 YFSETQ.

The CDR3 region has the DNA TGTGCCAGCTCACCCGGGACAGGGGAAAACATTCAGTACTTC. This encodes CASSPGTGENIQYF. The chain couples TRBV18 to TRBJ2-4; 10 bases are a match to TRBD1. This CDR3 is built from 14 residues. Germline CDR1 is KGHSH and CDR2 is LQKENI. V trimming: 3 bases; J trimming: 5 bases; junction bases outside the gene matches: 1. The full variable domain, completed using reference TRBV18 and TRBJ2-4, is NAGVMQNPRHLVRRRGQEARLRCSPMKGHSHVYWYRQLPEEGLKFMVYLQKENIIDESGMPKERFSAEFPKEGPSILRIQQVVRGDSAAYFCASSPGTGENIQYFGAGTRLSVL.

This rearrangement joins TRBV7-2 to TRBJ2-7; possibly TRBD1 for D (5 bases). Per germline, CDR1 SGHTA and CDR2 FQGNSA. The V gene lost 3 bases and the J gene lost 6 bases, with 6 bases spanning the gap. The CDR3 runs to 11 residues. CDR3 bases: TGTGCCAGCAGCTTTCAGGGCGAGCAGTACTTC. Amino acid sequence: CASSFQGEQYF.

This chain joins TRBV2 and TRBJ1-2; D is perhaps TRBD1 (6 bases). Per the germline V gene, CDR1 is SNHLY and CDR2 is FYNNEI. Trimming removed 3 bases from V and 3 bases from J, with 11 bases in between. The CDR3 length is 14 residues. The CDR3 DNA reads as TGTGCCAGCAGTGATCCGGCAGGGGACTATGGCTACACCTTC. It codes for CASSDPAGDYGYTF.

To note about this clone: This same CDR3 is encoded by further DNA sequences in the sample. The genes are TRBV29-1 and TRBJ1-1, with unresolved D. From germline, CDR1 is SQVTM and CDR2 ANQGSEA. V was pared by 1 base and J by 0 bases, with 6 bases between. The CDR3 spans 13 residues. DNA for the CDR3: TGCAGCGTTGAAGGTCGCATGAACACTGAAGCTTTCTTT. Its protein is CSVEGRMNTEAFF.

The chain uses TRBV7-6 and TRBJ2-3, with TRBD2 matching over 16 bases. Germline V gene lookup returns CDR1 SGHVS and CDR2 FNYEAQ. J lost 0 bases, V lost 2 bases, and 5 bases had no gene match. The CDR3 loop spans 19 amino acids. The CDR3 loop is CASSLSGTSGGASTDTQYF. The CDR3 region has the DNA TGTGCCAGCAGCTTATCCGGGACTAGCGGGGGGGCAAGCACAGATACGCAGTATTTT.

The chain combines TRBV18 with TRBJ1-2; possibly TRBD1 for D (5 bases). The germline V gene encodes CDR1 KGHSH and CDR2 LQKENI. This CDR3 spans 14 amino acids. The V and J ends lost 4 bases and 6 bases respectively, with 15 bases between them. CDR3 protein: CASSLNRNFDGYTF. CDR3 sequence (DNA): TGTGCCAGCTCACTTAACAGGAATTTCGATGGCTACACCTTC.

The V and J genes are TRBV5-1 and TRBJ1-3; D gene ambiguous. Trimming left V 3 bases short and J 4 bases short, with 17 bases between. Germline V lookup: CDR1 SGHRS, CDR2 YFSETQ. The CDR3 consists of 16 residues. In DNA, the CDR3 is TGCGCCAGCAGCTCCTCCCTGGGGAGCCTCGGAAACACCATATATTTT. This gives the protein CASSSSLGSLGNTIYF.

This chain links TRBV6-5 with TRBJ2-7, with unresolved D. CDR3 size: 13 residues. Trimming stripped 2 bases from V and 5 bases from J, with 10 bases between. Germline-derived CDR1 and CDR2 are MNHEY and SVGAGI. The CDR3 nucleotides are TGTGCCAGCAGTTACGCAAATCCAGACGAGCAGTACTTC. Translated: CASSYANPDEQYF.

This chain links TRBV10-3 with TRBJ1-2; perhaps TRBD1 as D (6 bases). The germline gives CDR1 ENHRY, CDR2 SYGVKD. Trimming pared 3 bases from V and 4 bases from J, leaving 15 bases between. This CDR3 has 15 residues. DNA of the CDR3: TGTGCCATCAGTGATCATGGTGGGGGCGGCTATGGCTACACCTTC. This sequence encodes CAISDHGGGGYGYTF.

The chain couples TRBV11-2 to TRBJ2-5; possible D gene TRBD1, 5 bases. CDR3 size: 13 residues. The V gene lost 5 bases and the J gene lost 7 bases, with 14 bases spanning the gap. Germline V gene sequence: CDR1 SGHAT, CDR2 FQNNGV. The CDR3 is CASSIDSVGTQYF. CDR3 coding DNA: TGTGCCAGCAGCATTGACAGCGTGGGGACCCAGTACTTC.

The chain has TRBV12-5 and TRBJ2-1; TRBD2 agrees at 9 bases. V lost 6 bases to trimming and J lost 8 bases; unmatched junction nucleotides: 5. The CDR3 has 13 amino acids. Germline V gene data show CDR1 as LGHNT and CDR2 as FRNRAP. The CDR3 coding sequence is TGTGCTAGTGGCAGTAGCGGGGGCGATGAGCAGTTCTTC. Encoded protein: CASGSSGGDEQFF. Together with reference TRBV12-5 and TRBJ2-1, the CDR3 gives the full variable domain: DARVTQTPRHKVTEMGQEVTMRCQPILGHNTVFWYRQTMMQGLELLAYFRNRAPLDDSGMPKDRFSAEMPDATLATLKIQPSEPRDSAVYFCASGSSGGDEQFFGPGTRLTVL.